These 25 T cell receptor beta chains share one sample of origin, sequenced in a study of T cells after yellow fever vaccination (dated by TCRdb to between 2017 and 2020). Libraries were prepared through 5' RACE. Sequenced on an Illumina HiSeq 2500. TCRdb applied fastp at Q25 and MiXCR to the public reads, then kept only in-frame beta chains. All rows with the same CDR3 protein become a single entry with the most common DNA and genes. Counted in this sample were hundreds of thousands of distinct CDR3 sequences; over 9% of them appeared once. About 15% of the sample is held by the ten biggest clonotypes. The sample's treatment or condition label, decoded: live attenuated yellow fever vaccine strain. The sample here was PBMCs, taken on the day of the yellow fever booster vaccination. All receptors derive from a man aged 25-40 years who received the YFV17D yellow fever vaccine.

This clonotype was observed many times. The DNA of the CDR3 is TGTGCCACCGAAAGTGAGGGGGCCGGGCAGCCCCAGCATTTT. Translation gives CATESEGAGQPQHF. The chain carries TRBV24-1 and TRBJ1-5; 7 bases map to TRBD1. The germline V gene encodes CDR1 KGHDR and CDR2 SFDVKD. Losses at the gene ends were 9 bases for V and 7 bases for J; bases not matched to a gene: 11. This CDR3 has 14 residues.

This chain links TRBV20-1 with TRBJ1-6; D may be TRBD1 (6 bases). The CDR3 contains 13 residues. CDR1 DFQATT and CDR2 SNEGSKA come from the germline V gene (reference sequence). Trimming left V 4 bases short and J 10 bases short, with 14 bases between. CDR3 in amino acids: CSANTGFGSPLHF. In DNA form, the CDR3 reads TGCAGTGCTAACACAGGGTTCGGGTCACCCCTCCACTTT.

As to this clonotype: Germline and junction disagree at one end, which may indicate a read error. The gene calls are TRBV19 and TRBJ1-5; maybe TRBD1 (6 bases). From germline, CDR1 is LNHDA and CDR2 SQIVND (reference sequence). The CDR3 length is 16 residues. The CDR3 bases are TGTGCCAGTAGTATAGTGGGGGTCGGGGGCAACCAGCCCCAGCATTTT. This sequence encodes CASSIVGVGGNQPQHF.

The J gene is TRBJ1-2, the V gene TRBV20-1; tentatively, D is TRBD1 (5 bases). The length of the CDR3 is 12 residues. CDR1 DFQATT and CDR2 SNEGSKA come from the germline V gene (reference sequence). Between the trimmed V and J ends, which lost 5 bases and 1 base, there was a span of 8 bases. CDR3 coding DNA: TGCAGTGCTCCGGACAATAACTATGGCTACACCTTC. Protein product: CSAPDNNYGYTF.

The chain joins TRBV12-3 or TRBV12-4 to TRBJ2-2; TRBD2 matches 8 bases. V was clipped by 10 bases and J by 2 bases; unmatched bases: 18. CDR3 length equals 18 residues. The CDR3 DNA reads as TGTGCCATCTGTTTCGAACGGCTAGCGGGTAGCAACACCGGGGAGCTGTTTTTT. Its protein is CAICFERLAGSNTGELFF.

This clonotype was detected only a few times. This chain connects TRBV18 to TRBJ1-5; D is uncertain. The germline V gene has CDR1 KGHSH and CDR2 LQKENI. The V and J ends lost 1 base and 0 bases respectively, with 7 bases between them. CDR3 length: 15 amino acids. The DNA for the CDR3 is TGTGCCAGCTCACCACAGGAATATAGCAATCAGCCCCAGCATTTT. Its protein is CASSPQEYSNQPQHF.

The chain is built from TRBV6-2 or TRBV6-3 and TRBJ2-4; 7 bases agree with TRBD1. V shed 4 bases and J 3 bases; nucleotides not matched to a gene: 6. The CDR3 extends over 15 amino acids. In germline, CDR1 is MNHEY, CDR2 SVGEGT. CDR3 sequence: CASSWGTDSKNIQYF. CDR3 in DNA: TGTGCCAGCAGTTGGGGGACAGATAGCAAAAACATTCAGTACTTC.

The CDR3 sequence is CASSPETDLREKLFF. CDR3 DNA: TGTGCCAGCAGTCCCGAGACAGACCTTAGGGAAAAACTGTTTTTT. V gene TRBV27 combines with J gene TRBJ1-4, with D perhaps matching TRBD1 (5 bases). V lost 5 bases and J lost 8, with 18 bases in between. Germline assignment: CDR1 MNHEY and CDR2 SMNVEV (reference sequence). The length of the CDR3 is 15 residues.

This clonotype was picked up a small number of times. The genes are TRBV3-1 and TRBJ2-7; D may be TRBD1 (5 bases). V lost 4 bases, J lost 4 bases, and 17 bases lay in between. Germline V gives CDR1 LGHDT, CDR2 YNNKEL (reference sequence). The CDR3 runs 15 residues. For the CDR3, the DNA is TGTGCCAGCAGCCGTGGGGAAGGGGAAGTGTACGAGCAGTACTTC. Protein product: CASSRGEGEVYEQYF.

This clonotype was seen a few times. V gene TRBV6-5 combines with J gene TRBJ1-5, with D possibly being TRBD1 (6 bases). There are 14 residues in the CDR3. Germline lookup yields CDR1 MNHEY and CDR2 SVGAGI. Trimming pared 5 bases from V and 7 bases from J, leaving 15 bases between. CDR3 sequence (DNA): TGTGCCAGCAGTAACAGGGTCGGTGAACAGCCCCAGCATTTT. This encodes CASSNRVGEQPQHF.

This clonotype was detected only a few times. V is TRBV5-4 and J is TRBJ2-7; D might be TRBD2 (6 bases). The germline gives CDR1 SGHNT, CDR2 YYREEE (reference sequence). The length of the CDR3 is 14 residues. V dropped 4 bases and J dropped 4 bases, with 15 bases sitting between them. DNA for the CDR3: TGTGCCAGCAGCCCGGAGGGTCAGGCATACGAGCAGTACTTC. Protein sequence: CASSPEGQAYEQYF.

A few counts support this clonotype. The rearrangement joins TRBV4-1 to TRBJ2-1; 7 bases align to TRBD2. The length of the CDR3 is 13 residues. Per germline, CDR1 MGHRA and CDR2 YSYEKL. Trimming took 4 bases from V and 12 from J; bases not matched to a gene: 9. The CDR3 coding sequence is TGCGCCAGCAGCCCTCCGGTCGGGGGGACGCAGTTCTTC. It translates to CASSPPVGGTQFF.

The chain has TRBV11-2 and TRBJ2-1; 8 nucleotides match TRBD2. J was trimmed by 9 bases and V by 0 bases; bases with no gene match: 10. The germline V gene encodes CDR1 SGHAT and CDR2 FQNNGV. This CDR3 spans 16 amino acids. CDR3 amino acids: CASSLEWPGLVGEQFF. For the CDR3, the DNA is TGTGCCAGCAGCTTAGAGTGGCCGGGACTAGTTGGTGAGCAGTTCTTC.

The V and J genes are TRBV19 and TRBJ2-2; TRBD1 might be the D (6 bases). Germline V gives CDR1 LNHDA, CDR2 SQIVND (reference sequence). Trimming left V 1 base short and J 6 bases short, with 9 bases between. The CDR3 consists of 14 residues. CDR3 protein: CASSIAPGAGELFF. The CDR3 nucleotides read TGTGCCAGTAGTATAGCCCCAGGGGCCGGGGAGCTGTTTTTT.

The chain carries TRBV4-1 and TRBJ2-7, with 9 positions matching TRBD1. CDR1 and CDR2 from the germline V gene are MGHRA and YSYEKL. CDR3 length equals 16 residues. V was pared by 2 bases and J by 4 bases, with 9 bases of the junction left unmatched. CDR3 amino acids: CASSQPPGQGLYEQYF. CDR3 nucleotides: TGCGCCAGCAGCCAACCGCCGGGACAGGGTCTTTACGAGCAGTACTTC.

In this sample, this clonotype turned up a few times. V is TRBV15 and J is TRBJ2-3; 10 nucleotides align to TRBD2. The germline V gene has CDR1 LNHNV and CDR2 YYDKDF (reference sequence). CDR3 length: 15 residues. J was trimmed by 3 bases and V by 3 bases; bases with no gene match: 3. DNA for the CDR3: TGTGCCACCAGCAGGCTAGCGGGAGAAACAGATACGCAGTATTTT. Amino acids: CATSRLAGETDTQYF.

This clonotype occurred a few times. The CDR3, as DNA: TGTGCCAGCAGCCAAGGATTTGGGGCCGGCAGGGGGGGAAGCACTGAAGCTTTCTTT. It specifies CASSQGFGAGRGGSTEAFF. This chain joins TRBV4-2 and TRBJ1-1; 7 nucleotides match TRBD1. V lost 1 base, J lost 4 bases, and 18 bases stayed unmatched. The germline gives CDR1 LGHNA, CDR2 YNFKEQ. The CDR3 loop spans 19 amino acids.

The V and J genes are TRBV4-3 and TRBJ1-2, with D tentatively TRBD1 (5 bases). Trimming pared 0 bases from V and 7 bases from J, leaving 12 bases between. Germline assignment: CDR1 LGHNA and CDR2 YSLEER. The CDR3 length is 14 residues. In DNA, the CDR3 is TGCGCCAGCAGCCAAGATAAAGGGGCGGCTGGCTACACCTTC. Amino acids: CASSQDKGAAGYTF.

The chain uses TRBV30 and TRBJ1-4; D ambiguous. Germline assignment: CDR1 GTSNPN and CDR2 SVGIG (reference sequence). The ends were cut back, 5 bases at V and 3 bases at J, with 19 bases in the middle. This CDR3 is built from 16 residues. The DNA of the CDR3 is TGTGCCTGGGGCCTGGGAAAGACGACTGCTAATGAAAAACTGTTTTTT. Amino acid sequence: CAWGLGKTTANEKLFF.

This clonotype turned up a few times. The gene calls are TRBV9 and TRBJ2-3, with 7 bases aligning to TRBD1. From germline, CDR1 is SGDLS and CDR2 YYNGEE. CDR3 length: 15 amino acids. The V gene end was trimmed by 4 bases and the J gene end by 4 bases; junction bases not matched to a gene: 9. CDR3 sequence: CASSFRTGSPDTQYF. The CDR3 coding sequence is TGTGCCAGCAGCTTCCGGACAGGTTCTCCAGATACGCAGTATTTT.

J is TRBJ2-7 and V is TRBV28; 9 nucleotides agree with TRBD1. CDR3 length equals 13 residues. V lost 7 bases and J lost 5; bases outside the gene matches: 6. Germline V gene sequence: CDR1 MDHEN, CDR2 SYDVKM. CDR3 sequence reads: CASTGQGQDEQYF. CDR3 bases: TGTGCCAGCACGGGACAGGGTCAGGACGAGCAGTACTTC.

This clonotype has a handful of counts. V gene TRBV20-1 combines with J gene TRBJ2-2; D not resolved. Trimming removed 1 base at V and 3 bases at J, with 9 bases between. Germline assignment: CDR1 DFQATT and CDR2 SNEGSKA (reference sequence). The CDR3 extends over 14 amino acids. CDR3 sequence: CSARGPLDTGELFF. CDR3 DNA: TGCAGTGCTAGAGGTCCTCTAGACACCGGGGAGCTGTTTTTT.

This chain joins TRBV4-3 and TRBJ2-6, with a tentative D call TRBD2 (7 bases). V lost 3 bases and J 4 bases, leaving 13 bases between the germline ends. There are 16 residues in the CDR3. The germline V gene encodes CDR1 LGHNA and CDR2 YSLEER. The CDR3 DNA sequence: TGCGCCAGCAGCCACGTGGCGGGGGCCGGGGCCAACGTCCTGACTTTC. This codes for CASSHVAGAGANVLTF.

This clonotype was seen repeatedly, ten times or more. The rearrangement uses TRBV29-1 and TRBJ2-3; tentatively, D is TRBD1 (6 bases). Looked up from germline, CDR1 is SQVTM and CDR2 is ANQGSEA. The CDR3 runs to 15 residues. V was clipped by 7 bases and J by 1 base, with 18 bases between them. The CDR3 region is CSGRGQAEGTDTQYF. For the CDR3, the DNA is TGCAGCGGCAGGGGACAAGCGGAAGGCACAGATACGCAGTATTTT.

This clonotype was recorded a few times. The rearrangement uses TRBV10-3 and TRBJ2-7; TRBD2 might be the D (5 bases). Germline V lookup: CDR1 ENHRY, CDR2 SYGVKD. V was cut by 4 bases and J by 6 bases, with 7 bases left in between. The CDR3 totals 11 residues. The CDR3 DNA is TGTGCCATCAGTGGGAGCGGCGAGCAGTACTTC. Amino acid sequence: CAISGSGEQYF.